A selection of T cell receptor beta chains follows, all from one sample in a study of radiation and T cells in renal cell carcinoma. The repertoire was sequenced with immunoSEQ multiplex PCR; TCRdb's copy has only in-frame clones and lacks some. The data show 90,000 to 95,000 clones, with 82% seen just once and roughly 7% held by the top ten. Sequences were derived from blood, sampled from a patient whose treatment included radiotherapy and nephrectomy. Every receptor here comes from a man in his sixties with renal cell carcinoma. Each CDR3 is given with its conserved first and last residue. The order of the fields is V gene, J gene, D gene, CDR3 protein, CDR3 DNA. A D gene is named only where the DNA matches it firmly.

TRBV7-6	TRBJ2-5	-	CASSFGGGDKETQYF	TGTGCCAGCAGCTTCGGTGGAGGGGATAAAGAGACCCAGTACTTC
TRBV5-5	TRBJ2-3	-	CASSLVGLARVVDTQYF	TGTGCCAGCAGCTTGGTAGGGCTTGCACGGGTAGTAGATACGCAGTATTTT
TRBV7-2	TRBJ2-6	-	CASSPQFGGANVLTF	TGTGCCAGCAGCCCGCAGTTCGGTGGGGCCAACGTCCTGACTTTC
TRBV19	TRBJ2-5	-	CASTLTPGRGQETQYF	TGTGCCAGTACCCTCACACCGGGCAGGGGCCAAGAGACCCAGTACTTC
TRBV5-1	TRBJ2-1	-	CASSLNREQFF	TGCGCCAGCAGCTTGAACCGGGAGCAGTTCTTC
TRBV11-1	TRBJ2-3	TRBD2	CASSLAGLPGGDTQYF	TGTGCCAGCAGCTTAGCGGGGCTGCCGGGGGGAGATACGCAGTATTTT
TRBV5-4	TRBJ2-6	TRBD1	CASTSPRDRTPSGANVLTF	TGTGCCAGCACCTCCCCCCGGGACAGGACACCTTCTGGGGCCAACGTCCTGACTTTC
TRBV7-9	TRBJ2-5	TRBD1	CASRVGGKETQYF	TGTGCCAGCAGGGTAGGGGGCAAAGAGACCCAGTACTTC
TRBV2	TRBJ2-5	TRBD1	CASKGGGQETQYF	TGTGCCAGCAAAGGGGGCGGCCAAGAGACCCAGTACTTC
TRBV5-1	TRBJ1-1	-	CASSPGPGAVAFF	TGCGCCAGCAGCCCCGGGCCGGGGGCAGTAGCTTTCTTT
TRBV6-6	TRBJ2-6	-	CASSLGTSGANVLTF	TGTGCCAGCAGTTTGGGTACCTCTGGGGCCAACGTCCTGACTTTC
TRBV6-1	TRBJ2-7	-	CASVRDWAAYEQYF	TGTGCCAGCGTGCGCGACTGGGCCGCCTACGAGCAGTACTTC
TRBV19	TRBJ2-5	-	CASSEELGETQYF	TGTGCCAGTAGCGAAGAACTCGGAGAGACCCAGTACTTC
TRBV9	TRBJ2-1	TRBD2	CASSVGGAGGYNEQFF	TGTGCCAGCAGCGTAGGCGGAGCGGGAGGCTACAATGAGCAGTTCTTC